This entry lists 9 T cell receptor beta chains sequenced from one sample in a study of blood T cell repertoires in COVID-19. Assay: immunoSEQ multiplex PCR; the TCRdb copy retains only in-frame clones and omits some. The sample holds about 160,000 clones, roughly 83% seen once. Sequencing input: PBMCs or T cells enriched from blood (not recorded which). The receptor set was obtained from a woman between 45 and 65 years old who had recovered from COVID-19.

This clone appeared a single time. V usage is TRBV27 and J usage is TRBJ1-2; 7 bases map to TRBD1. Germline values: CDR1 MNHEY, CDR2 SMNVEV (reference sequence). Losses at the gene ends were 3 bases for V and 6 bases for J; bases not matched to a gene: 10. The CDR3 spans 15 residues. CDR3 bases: TGTGCCAGCAGTTTCTCCCAGGGACAGTTCAATGGCTACACCTTC. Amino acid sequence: CASSFSQGQFNGYTF.

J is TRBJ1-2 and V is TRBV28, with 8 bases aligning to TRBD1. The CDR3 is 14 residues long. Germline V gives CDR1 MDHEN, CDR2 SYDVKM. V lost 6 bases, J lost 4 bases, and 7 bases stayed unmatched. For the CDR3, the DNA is TGTGCCAGCAGCGTGGGACAGGTCTCCTATGGCTACACCTTC. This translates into CASSVGQVSYGYTF.

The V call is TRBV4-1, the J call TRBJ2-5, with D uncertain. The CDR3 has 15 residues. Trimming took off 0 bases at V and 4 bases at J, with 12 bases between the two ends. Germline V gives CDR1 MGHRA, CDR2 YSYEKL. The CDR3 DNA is TGCGCCAGCAGCCAAGATGGGCAGGTAGGAGAGACCCAGTACTTC. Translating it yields CASSQDGQVGETQYF.

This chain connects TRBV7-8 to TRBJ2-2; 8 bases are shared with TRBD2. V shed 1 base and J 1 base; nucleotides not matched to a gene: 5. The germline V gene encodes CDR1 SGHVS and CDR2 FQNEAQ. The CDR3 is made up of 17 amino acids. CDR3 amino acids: CASSLERAGGNTGELFF. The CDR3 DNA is TGTGCCAGCAGCTTAGAAAGGGCGGGAGGGAACACCGGGGAGCTGTTTTTT.

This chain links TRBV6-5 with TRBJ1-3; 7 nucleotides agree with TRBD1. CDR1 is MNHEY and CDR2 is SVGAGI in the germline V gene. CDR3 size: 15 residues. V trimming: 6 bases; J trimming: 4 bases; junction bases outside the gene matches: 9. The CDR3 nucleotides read TGTGCCAGCAGACCCGACAGGGCACCAGGAAACACCATATATTTT. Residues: CASRPDRAPGNTIYF.

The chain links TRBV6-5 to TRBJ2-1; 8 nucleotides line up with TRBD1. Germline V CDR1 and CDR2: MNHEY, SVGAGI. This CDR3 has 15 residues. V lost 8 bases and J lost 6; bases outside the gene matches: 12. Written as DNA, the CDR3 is TGTGCCAGCGTACGGACAGGGTTATTTGGCAATGAGCAGTTCTTC. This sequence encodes CASVRTGLFGNEQFF.

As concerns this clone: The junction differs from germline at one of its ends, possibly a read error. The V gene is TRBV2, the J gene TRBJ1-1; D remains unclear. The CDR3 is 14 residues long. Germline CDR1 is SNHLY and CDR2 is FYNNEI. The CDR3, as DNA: TGTGCCAGCAGTGATGTTAGCCTGAACATTGAAGCTTTCTTT. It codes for CASSDVSLNIEAFF.

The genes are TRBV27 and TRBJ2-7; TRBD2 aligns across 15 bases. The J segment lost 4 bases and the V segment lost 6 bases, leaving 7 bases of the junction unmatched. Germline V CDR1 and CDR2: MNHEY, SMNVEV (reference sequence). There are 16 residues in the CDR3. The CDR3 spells CASSWAGTSGRYEQYV. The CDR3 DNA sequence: TGTGCCAGCAGCTGGGCCGGGACTAGCGGGAGGTACGAGCAGTACGTC.

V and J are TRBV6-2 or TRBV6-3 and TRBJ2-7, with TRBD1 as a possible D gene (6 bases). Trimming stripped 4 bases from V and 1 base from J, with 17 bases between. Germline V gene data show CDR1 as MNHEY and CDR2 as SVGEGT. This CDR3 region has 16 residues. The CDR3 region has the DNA TGTGCCAGCAGTTCTAGGGGACGGACAGTATCCTACGAGCAGTACGTC. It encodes CASSSRGRTVSYEQYV.